This T cell receptor beta chain was documented in a study of blood T cell repertoires in COVID-19. As for the study in general: The analysed material was cDNA or gDNA that came from T cells, B-cell-depleted T cells, or PBMCs.

Libraries were prepared by immunoSEQ multiplex PCR; TCRdb keeps only in-frame clonotypes and omits some of them. The table includes about 300,000 clones, approximately 90% detected once. The germline V gene has CDR1 MNHEY and CDR2 SMNVEV (reference sequence). The CDR3 runs 14 residues. V lost 8 bases, J lost 7 bases, and 17 bases lay in between. The clonotype was recovered from a woman in her thirties who had recovered from COVID-19. The chain uses TRBV27 and TRBJ1-4; possibly TRBD1 for D (5 bases). The sequenced sample consisted of peripheral blood. The CDR3 bases are TGTGCCAGCGGAAAAGGGACTTCTAGTGAAAAACTGTTTTTT. This encodes CASGKGTSSEKLFF. The full variable domain, completed using reference TRBV27 and TRBJ1-4, is EAQVTQNPRYLITVTGKKLTVTCSQNMNHEYMSWYRQDPGLGLRQIYYSMNVEVTDKGDVPEGYKVSRKEKRNFPLILESPSPNQTSLYFCASGKGTSSEKLFFGSGTQLSVL.